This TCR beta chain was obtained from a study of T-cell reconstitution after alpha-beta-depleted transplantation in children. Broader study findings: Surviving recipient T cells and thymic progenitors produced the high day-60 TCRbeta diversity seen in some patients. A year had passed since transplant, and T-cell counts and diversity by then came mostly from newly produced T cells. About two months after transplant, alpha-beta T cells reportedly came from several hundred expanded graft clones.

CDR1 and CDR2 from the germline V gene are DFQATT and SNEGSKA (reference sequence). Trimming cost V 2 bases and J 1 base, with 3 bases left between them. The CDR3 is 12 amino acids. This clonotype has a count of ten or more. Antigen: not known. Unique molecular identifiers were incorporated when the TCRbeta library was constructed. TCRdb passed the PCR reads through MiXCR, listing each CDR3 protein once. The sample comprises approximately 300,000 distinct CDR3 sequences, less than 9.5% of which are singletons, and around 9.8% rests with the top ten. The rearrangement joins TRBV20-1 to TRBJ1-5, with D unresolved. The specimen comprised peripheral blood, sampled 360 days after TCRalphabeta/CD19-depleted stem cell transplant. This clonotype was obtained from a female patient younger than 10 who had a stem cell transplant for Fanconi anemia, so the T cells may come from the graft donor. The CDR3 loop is CSARKSNQPQHF. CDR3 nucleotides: TGCAGTGCTAGAAAGAGCAATCAGCCCCAGCATTTT.